The 8 T cell receptor beta chains in this list originate from one sample, sequenced in a study of T cell responses to AZD1222 COVID-19 vaccine. Profiling relied on immunoSEQ multiplex PCR, and the TCRdb table lists in-frame clones only, not all of them. Of fewer than 150,000 clones listed, around 90% are singletons. Specimen: peripheral blood, collected 28 days after the second AZD1222 dose. These receptors were collected from an adult who received the AZD1222 COVID-19 vaccine.

The sample holds one count of this clone. The chain uses TRBV7-6 and TRBJ1-2; D perhaps matches TRBD1 (6 bases). The germline CDR1 and CDR2 sequences are SGHVS and FNYEAQ. The CDR3 has 14 amino acids. V lost 5 bases and J 6 bases, leaving 16 bases between the germline ends. The CDR3 loop is CASSPGQILNGYTF. The DNA for the CDR3 is TGTGCCAGCAGCCCAGGACAGATTCTGAATGGCTACACCTTC.

The chain couples TRBV6-5 to TRBJ2-1; D may be TRBD2 (7 bases). V lost 5 bases, J lost 7 bases, and 18 bases lay in between. This CDR3 is built from 15 residues. CDR1 is MNHEY, CDR2 SVGAGI, per germline. CDR3 protein: CASSTGGGRRNEQFF. The DNA for the CDR3 is TGTGCCAGCAGTACTGGGGGGGGCCGTCGAAATGAGCAGTTCTTC.

The chain joins TRBV19 to TRBJ2-2; D gene ambiguous. The V end was cut by 6 bases, the J end by 5 bases, with 16 bases between. The CDR3 covers 15 residues. CDR1 is LNHDA and CDR2 is SQIVND in the germline V gene (reference sequence). Here the CDR3 DNA reads TGTGCCAGTAGGAATTGGGGTGGTCCGACCGGGGAGCTGTTTTTT. Its translation: CASRNWGGPTGELFF.

The rearrangement joins TRBV5-1 to TRBJ2-5; D remains ambiguous. The germline V gene has CDR1 SGHRS and CDR2 YFSETQ. CDR3 length: 13 amino acids. Trimming left V 5 bases short and J 6 bases short, with 14 bases between. The CDR3 DNA sequence: TGCGCCAGCAGTTCGGACCTCTGGCAGACCCAGTACTTC. Translating gives CASSSDLWQTQYF.

V usage is TRBV5-6 and J usage is TRBJ2-5; D may be TRBD1 (5 bases). This CDR3 has 16 residues. The V gene lost 2 bases and the J gene lost 4 bases, with 18 bases spanning the gap. The germline V gene encodes CDR1 SGHDT and CDR2 YYEEEE. The CDR3 bases are TGTGCCAGCAGCTTCGACACTACTTTTCAGGGAGAGACCCAGTACTTC. Translated, it gives CASSFDTTFQGETQYF.

The chain joins TRBV28 to TRBJ1-6, with 9 bases lining up with TRBD1. The CDR3 runs to 13 residues. V shed 6 bases, J shed 9 bases, and the junction held 3 bases outside the gene matches. The germline gives CDR1 MDHEN, CDR2 SYDVKM. CDR3 in DNA: TGTGCCAGCAGGGGGACAGGGACTTCACCCCTCCACTTT. Residues: CASRGTGTSPLHF.

The chain links TRBV5-1 to TRBJ2-3; D possibly matches TRBD1 or TRBD2 (6 bases each). CDR1 and CDR2 from the germline V gene are SGHRS and YFSETQ. Deletions cut 2 bases from V and 2 bases from J, with 21 bases between. The CDR3 covers 18 residues. The chain's CDR3 is CASSLSFRGARPTDTQYF. The DNA of the CDR3 is TGCGCCAGCAGCTTATCTTTTAGGGGGGCCCGACCCACAGATACGCAGTATTTT.

This chain uses TRBV29-1 with TRBJ2-7; D may match TRBD1 or TRBD2 (5 bases each). This CDR3 spans 14 amino acids. CDR1 is SQVTM and CDR2 is ANQGSEA in the germline V gene. V lost 1 base, J lost 4 bases, and 14 bases lay in between. The CDR3 nucleotides are TGCAGCGTTGAAGGCCCTGGGACCAATTACGAGCAGTACTTC. This encodes CSVEGPGTNYEQYF.